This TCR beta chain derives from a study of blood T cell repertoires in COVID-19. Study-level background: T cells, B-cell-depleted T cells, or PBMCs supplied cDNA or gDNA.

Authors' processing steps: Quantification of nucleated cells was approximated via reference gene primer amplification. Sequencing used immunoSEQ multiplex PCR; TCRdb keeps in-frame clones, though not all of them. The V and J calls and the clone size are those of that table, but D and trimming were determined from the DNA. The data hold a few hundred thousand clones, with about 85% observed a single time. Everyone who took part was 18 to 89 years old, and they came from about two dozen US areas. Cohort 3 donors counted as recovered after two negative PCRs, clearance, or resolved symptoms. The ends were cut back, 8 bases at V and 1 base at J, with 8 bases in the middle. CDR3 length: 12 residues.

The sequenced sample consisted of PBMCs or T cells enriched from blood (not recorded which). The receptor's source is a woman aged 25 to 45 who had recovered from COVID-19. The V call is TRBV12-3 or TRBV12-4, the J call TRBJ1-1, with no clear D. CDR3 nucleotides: TGTGCCAGCCGACTTAGGAACACTGAAGCTTTCTTT. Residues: CASRLRNTEAFF.